One and the same sample provided the 2 T cell receptor beta chains below, sequenced in a study of blood T cell repertoires in COVID-19. Assay used: immunoSEQ multiplex PCR; TCRdb lists only in-frame clones, some missing. The sample has about 360,000 clones, approximately 86% seen once; the top ten hold approximately 2.9%. The material sequenced was peripheral blood. All receptors derive from a human donor in a cohort sampled during active COVID-19.

The J gene is TRBJ2-2, the V gene TRBV30; TRBD1 agrees at 8 bases. Unmatched junction bases numbered 6, after V lost 5 bases and J lost 4 bases. This CDR3 spans 14 amino acids. In germline, CDR1 is GTSNPN, CDR2 SVGIG (reference sequence). The CDR3 nucleotides are TGTGCCTGGGAATCAGGGGGCCTCACCGGGGAGCTGTTTTTT. It is translated as CAWESGGLTGELFF.

This chain connects TRBV10-1 to TRBJ2-1; D uncertain. The CDR3 loop spans 17 amino acids. Germline CDR1 is WNHNN and CDR2 is SYGVQD (reference sequence). V was shortened by 0 bases and J by 8 bases, with 20 bases between the two germline ends. The CDR3: CASSESRVFPPFHEQFF. The CDR3 DNA reads as TGCGCCAGCAGTGAGTCGCGAGTTTTTCCACCCTTCCATGAGCAGTTCTTC.